The subject of this entry is one T cell receptor beta chain. The entry originates in a study of PD-L1 blockade in urothelial cancer. Measured with immunoSEQ multiplex PCR; TCRdb has only the in-frame clones, and not every one. The sample has some 35,000 clones; over 75% are singletons. The CDR3 is 13 residues long. CDR1 MNHNS and CDR2 SASEGT come from the germline V gene. Trimming removed 6 bases at V and 3 bases at J, with 11 bases between. The rearrangement joins TRBV6-1 to TRBJ1-1; D uncertain. This specimen consisted of PBMCs, obtained around atezolizumab (anti-PD-L1) treatment. This receptor was identified in a man aged 60-69 years with urothelial cancer. The chain's CDR3 is CASRDTWDTEAFF. CDR3 sequence (DNA): TGTGCCAGCAGAGACACTTGGGACACTGAAGCTTTCTTT.